This T cell receptor beta chain stems from a study of shared clonotypes between healthy human individuals. Study-wide background: CD4 naive and memory got three plates each, CD8 naive two, CD8 memory one. Overall study findings and caveats: Among non-shared clonotypes, generation probabilities were lower than among those shared by all four donors.

The CDR3 length is 14 residues. Germline CDR1 MDHEN, CDR2 SYDVKM. Trimming stripped 8 bases from V and 3 bases from J, with 14 bases between. Comment on this clone: Antigen: not known.

Libraries were prepared by immunoSEQ multiplex PCR; TCRdb keeps only in-frame clonotypes and omits some of them. The table shows approximately 2,300,000 clones, with 85% to 95% occurring only once. The rearrangement uses TRBV28 and TRBJ2-1, with D possibly matching TRBD2 (6 bases). The sequence was collected from a man aged 18-30 years in good health. Some clones in this sample may be carry-over from other donors' samples. Sequencing was performed on naive CD4+ T cells from PBMCs. Indicated subset: CD45RA+ positively selected. CDR3 nucleotides: TGTGCCAGCTGTACGGCGGGACTCTACAATGAGCAGTTCTTC. It translates to CASCTAGLYNEQFF.